The entry below describes one T cell receptor beta chain. Its antigen is currently unknown. The data were obtained in a study of circulating and synovial CD4+ cells in juvenile arthritis. Study-wide results and limits: These repertoires were less diverse than bulk blood CD4 repertoires.

Sequencing used immunoSEQ multiplex PCR; TCRdb keeps in-frame clones, though not all of them. The table lists 30,000 to 35,000 clones, less than 97% of them singletons. CDR1 SGHAT and CDR2 FQDESV come from the germline V gene (reference sequence). The V gene lost 3 bases and the J gene lost 6 bases, with 11 bases spanning the gap. The CDR3 loop spans 13 amino acids. Patients with active juvenile idiopathic arthritis donated these samples. Sequenced: CD4+ T cells from blood. This chain links TRBV11-1 with TRBJ1-1, with D unresolved. The sequence came from a human donor with juvenile idiopathic arthritis. CDR3 DNA: TGTGCCAGCAGCTTTAATGGTGAGGCTGAAGCTTTCTTT. Translation: CASSFNGEAEAFF.